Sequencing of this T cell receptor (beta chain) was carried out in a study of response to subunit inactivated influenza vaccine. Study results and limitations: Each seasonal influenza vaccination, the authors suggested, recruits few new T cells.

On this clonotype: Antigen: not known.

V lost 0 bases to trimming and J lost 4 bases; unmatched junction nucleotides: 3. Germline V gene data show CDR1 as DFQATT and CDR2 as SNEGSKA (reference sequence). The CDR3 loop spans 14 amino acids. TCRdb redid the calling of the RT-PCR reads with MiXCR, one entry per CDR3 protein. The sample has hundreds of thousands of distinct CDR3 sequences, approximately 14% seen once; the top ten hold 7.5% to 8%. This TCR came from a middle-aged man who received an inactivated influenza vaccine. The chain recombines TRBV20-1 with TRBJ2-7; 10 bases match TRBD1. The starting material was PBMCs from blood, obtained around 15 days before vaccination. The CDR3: CSARETGGRYEQYF. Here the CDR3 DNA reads TGCAGTGCTAGAGAGACAGGGGGCAGGTACGAGCAGTACTTC.